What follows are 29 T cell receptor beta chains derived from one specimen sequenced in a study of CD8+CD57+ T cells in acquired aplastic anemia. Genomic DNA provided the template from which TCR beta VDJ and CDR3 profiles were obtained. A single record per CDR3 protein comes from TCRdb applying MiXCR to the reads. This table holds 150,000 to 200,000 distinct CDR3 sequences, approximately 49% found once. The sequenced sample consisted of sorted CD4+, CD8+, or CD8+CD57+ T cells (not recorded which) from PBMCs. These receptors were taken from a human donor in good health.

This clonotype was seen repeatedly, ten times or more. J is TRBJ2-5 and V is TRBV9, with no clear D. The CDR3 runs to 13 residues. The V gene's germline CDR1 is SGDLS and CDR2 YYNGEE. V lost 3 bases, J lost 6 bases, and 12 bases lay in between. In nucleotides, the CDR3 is TGTGCCAGCAGCGGTGGGGAAATGCAGACCCAGTACTTC. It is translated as CASSGGEMQTQYF.

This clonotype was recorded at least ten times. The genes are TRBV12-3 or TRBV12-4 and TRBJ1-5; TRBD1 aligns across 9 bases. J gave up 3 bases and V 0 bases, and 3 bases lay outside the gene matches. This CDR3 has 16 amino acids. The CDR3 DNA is TGTGCCAGCAGTTTAGCACAGGGGGCCGACAATCAGCCCCAGCATTTT. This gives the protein CASSLAQGADNQPQHF.

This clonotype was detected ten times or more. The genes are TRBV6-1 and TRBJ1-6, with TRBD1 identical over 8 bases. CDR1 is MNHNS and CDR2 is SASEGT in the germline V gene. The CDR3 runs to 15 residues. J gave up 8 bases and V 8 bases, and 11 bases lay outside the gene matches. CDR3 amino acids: CASSSGRGRDSPLHF. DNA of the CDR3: TGTGCCAGCTCGTCCGGCAGGGGGCGGGATTCACCCCTCCACTTT.

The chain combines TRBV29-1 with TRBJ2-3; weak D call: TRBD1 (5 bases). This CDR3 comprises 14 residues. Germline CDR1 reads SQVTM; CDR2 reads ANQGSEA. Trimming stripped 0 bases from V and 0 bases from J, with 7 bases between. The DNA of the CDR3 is TGCAGCGTTGAAGATAAGGGGAGCACAGATACGCAGTATTTT. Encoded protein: CSVEDKGSTDTQYF.

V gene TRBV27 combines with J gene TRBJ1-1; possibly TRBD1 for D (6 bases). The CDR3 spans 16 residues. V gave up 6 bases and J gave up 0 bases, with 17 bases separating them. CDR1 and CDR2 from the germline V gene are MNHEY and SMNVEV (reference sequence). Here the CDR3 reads CASRETGSTMNTEAFF. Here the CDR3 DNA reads TGTGCCAGCAGAGAAACAGGGAGTACAATGAACACTGAAGCTTTCTTT.

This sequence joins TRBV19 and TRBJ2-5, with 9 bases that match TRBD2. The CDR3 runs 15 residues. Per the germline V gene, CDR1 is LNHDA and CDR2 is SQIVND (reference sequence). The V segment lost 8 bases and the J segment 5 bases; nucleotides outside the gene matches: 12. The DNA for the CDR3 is TGTGCCAGTGCTAGAGGTAGCGGGAGCTGGGAGACCCAGTACTTC. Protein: CASARGSGSWETQYF.

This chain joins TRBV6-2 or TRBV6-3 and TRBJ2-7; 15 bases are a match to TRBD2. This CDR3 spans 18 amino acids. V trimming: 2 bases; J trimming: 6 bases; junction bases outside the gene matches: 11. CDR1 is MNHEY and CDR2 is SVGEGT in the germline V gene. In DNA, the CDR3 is TGTGCCAGCAGTTACAGGACTAGCGGGAGGGCCGGTCCCCTCGAGCAGTACTTC. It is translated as CASSYRTSGRAGPLEQYF.

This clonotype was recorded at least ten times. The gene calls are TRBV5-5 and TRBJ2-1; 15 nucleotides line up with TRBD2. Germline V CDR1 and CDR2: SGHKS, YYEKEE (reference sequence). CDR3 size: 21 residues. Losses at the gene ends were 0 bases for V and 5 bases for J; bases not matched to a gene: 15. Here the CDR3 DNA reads TGTGCCAGCAGCTTGGGGGAGCCGGGACTAGCGGGAGGAGGGGCCCACAATGAGCAGTTCTTC. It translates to CASSLGEPGLAGGGAHNEQFF.

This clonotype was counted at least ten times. The CDR3 sequence is CASSLGGQETDTQYF. CDR3 DNA sequence: TGTGCCAGCAGCTTAGGGGGACAGGAGACAGATACGCAGTATTTT. This rearrangement joins TRBV7-6 to TRBJ2-3, with 8 positions matching TRBD1. CDR3 length equals 15 residues. V lost 1 base to trimming and J lost 3 bases; unmatched junction nucleotides: 3. Germline V gene sequence: CDR1 SGHVS, CDR2 FNYEAQ. Using reference TRBV7-6 and TRBJ2-3 for the parts outside the CDR3, the full variable domain is GAGVSQSPRYKVTKRGQDVALRCDPISGHVSLYWYRQALGQGPEFLTYFNYEAQQDKSGLPNDRFSAERPEGSISTLTIQRTEQRDSAMYRCASSLGGQETDTQYFGPGTRLTVL.

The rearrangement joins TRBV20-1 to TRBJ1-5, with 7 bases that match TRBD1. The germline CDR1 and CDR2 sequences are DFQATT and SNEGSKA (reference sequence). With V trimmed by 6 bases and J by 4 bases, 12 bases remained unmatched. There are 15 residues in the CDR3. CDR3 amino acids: CSASSGTAINQPQHF. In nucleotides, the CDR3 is TGCAGTGCCAGCAGCGGGACAGCGATAAATCAGCCCCAGCATTTT.

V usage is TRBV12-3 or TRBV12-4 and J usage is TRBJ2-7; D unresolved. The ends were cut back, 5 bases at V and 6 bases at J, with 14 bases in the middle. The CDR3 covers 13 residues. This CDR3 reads CASSIDLALEQYF. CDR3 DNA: TGTGCCAGCAGTATCGATCTCGCTCTCGAGCAGTACTTC.

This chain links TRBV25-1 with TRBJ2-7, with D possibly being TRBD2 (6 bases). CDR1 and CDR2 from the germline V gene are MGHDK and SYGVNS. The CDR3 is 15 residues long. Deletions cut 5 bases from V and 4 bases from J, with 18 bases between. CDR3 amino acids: CASSPQRGGLYEQYF. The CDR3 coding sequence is TGTGCCAGCAGTCCCCAAAGGGGAGGACTGTACGAGCAGTACTTC.

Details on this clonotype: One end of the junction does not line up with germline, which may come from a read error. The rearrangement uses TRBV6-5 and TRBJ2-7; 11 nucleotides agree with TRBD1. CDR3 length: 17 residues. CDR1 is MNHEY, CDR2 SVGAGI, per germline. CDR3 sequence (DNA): TGTGCCAACAGTTATTGGACAGGGGGCGCCGAATCCTACGAGCAGTACTTC. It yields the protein CANSYWTGGAESYEQYF.

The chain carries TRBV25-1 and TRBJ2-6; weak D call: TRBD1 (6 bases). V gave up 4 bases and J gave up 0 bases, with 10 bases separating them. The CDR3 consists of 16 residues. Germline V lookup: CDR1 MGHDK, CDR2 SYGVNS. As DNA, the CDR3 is TGTGCCAGCAGTGGACACAGGGTCTCTGGGGCCAACGTCCTGACTTTC. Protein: CASSGHRVSGANVLTF.

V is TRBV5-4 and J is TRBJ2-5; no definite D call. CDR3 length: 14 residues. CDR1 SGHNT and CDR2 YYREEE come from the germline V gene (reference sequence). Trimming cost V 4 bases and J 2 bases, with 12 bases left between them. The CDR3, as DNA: TGTGCCAGCAGCCTGCGCCAGACACAAGAGACCCAGTACTTC. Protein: CASSLRQTQETQYF.

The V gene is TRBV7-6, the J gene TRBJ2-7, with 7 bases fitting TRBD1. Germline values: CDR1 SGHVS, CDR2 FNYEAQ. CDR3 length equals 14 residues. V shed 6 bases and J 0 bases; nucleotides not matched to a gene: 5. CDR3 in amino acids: CASRIRDSSYEQYF. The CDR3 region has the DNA TGTGCCAGCAGGATCCGGGACAGCTCCTACGAGCAGTACTTC.

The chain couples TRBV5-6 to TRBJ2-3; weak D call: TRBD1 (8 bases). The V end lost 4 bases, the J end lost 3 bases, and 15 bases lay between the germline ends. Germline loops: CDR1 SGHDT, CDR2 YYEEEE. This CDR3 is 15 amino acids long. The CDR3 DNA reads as TGTGCCAGCAGCAAACAGGGGGGAGGGACAGATACGCAGTATTTT. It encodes CASSKQGGGTDTQYF. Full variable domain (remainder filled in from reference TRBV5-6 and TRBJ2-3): DAGVTQSPTHLIKTRGQQVTLRCSPKSGHDTVSWYQQALGQGPQFIFQYYEEEERQRGNFPDRFSGHQFPNYSSELNVNALLLGDSALYLCASSKQGGGTDTQYFGPGTRLTVL.

CDR3 sequence (DNA): TGCAGTGCCCCACCCAGTGGCAGGGTGGATAATTCACCCCTCCACTTT. Translated: CSAPPSGRVDNSPLHF. The V gene is TRBV20-1, the J gene TRBJ1-6, with D tentatively TRBD1 (5 bases). Trimming left V 6 bases short and J 5 bases short, with 20 bases between. Germline V gene lookup returns CDR1 DFQATT and CDR2 SNEGSKA (reference sequence). The CDR3 is 16 amino acids.

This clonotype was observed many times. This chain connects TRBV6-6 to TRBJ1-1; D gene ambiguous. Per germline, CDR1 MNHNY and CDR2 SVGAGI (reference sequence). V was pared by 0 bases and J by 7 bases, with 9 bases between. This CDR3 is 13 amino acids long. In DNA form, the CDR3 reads TGTGCCAGCAGTTACTCGCCGCACGTTGAAGCTTTCTTT. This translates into CASSYSPHVEAFF.

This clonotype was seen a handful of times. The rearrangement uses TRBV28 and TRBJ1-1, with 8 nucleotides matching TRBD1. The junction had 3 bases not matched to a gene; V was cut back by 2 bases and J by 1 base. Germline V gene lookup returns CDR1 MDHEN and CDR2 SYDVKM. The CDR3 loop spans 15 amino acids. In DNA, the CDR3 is TGTGCCAGCAGTTTAGGTGGGACAGGGAACACTGAAGCTTTCTTT. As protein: CASSLGGTGNTEAFF.

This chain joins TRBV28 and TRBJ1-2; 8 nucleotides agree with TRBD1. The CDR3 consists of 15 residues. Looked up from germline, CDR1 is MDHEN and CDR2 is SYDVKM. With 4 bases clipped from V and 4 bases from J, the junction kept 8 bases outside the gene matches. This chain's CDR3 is CASSSTGGGGYGYTF. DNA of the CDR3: TGTGCCAGCAGTTCAACAGGGGGAGGGGGCTATGGCTACACCTTC.

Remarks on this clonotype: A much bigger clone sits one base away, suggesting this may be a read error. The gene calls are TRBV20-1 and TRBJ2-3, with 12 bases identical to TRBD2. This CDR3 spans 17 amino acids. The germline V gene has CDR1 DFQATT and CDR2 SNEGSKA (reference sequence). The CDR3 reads CSALAGGSFGSTETQYF. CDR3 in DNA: TGCAGTGCCCTAGCGGGAGGGAGTTTCGGTAGCACAGAAACGCAGTATTTT.

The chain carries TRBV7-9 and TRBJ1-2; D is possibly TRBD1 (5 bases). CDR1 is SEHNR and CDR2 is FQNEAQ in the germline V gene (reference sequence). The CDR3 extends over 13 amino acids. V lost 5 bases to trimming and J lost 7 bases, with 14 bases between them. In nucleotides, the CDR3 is TGTGCCAGCAGCCCTGAGGGGTCCCTTGGCTACACCTTC. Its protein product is CASSPEGSLGYTF.

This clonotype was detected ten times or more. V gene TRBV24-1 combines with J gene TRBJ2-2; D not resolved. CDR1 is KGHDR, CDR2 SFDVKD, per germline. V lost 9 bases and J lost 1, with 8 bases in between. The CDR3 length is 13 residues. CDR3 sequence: CATCPRNTGELFF. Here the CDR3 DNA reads TGTGCCACCTGTCCCCGGAACACCGGGGAGCTGTTTTTT.

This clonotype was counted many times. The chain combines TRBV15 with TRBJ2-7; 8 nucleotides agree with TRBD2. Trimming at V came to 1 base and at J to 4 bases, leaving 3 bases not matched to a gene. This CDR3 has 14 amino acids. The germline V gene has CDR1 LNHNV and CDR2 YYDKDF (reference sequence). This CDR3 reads CATSRGGGPYEQYF. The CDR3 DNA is TGTGCCACCAGCAGAGGCGGGGGGCCGTACGAGCAGTACTTC.

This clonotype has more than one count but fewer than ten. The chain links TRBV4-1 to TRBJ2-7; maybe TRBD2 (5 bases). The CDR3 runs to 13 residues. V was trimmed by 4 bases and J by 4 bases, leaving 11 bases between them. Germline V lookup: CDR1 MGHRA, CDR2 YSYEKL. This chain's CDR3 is CASSLATTYEQYF. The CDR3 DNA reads TGCGCCAGCAGCCTAGCGACCACGTACGAGCAGTACTTC.

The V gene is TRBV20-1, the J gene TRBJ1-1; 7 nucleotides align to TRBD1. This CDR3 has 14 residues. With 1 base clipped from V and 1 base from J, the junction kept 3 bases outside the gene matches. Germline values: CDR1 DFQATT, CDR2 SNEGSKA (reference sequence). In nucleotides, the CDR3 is TGCAGTGCTAGAGCGGAGGGGGCGAACACTGAAGCTTTCTTT. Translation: CSARAEGANTEAFF.

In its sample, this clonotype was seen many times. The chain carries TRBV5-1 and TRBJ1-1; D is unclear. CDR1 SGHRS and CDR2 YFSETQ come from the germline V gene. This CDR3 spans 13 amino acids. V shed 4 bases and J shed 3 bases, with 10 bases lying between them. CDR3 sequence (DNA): TGCGCCAGCAGCCCAGGACTTCACACTGAAGCTTTCTTT. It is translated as CASSPGLHTEAFF.

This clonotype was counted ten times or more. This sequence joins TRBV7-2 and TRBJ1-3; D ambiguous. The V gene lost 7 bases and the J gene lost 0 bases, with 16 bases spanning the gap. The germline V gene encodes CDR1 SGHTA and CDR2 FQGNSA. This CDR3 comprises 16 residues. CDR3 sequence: CASTVSNINSGNTIYF. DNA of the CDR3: TGTGCCAGCACCGTCTCCAACATCAACTCTGGAAACACCATATATTTT.